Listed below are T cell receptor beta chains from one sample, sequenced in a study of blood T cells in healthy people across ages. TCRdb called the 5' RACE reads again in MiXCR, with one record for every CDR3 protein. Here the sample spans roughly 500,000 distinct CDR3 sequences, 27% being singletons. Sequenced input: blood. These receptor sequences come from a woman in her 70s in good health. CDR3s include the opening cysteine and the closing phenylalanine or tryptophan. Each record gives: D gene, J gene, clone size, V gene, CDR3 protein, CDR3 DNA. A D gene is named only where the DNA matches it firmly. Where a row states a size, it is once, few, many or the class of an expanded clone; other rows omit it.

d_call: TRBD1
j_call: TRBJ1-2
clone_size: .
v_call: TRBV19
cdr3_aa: CASSIGQGAYGYTF
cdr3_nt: TGTGCCAGTAGTATCGGGCAGGGGGCGTATGGCTACACCTTC

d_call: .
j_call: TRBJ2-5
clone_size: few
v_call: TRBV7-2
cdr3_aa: CASKGQPQETQYF
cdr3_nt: TGTGCCAGCAAAGGACAACCGCAAGAGACCCAGTACTTC

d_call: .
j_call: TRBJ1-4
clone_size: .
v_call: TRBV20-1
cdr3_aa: CSARDSPSANNEKLFF
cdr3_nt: TGCAGTGCTAGAGATTCTCCTAGTGCCAATAATGAAAAACTGTTTTTT

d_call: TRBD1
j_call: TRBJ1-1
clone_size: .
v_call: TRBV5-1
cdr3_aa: CASSKLGQGVLTEAFF
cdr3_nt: TGCGCCAGCAGCAAGTTGGGACAGGGGGTTCTCACTGAAGCTTTCTTT

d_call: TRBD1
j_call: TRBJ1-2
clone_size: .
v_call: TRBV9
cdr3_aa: CASGDSSYGYTF
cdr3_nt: TGTGCCAGCGGGGACAGCAGCTATGGCTACACCTTC

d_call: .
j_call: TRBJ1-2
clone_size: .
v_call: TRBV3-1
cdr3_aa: CASSLRPTDGYTF
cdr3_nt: TGTGCCAGCAGCTTGAGACCCACGGATGGCTACACCTTC

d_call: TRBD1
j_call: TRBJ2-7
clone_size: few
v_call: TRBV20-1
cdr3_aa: CSALTGRSYEQYF
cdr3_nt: TGCAGTGCACTGACAGGGAGATCCTACGAGCAGTACTTC

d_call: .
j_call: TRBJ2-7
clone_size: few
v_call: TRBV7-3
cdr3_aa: CASSQGPSREQYF
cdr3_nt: TGTGCCAGCAGCCAGGGACCCTCGCGCGAGCAGTACTTC

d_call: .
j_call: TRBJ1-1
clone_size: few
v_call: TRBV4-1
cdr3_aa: CASSQDRTPGTEAFF
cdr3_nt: TGCGCCAGCAGCCAAGATCGGACACCGGGCACTGAAGCTTTCTTT

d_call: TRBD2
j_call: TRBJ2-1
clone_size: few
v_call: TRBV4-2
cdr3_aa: CASSQGGSGGAYNEQFF
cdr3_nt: TGTGCCAGCAGCCAAGGGGGTAGCGGGGGGGCCTACAATGAGCAGTTCTTC

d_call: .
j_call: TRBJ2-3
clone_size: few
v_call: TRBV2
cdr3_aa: CASRPQDPDTQYF
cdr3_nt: TGTGCCAGCAGGCCGCAAGATCCAGATACGCAGTATTTT

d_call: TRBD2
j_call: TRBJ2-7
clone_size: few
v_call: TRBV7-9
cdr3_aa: CASSFGGTSEQYF
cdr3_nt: TGTGCCAGCAGCTTCGGCGGGACTAGCGAGCAGTACTTC

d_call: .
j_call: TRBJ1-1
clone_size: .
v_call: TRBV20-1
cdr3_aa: CSASKPMNTEAFF
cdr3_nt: TGCAGTGCTAGCAAGCCTATGAACACTGAAGCTTTCTTT

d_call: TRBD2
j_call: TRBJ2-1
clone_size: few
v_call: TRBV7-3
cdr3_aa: CASSLLAGGSGWNEQFF
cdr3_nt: TGTGCCAGCAGCTTACTAGCGGGGGGATCAGGATGGAATGAGCAGTTCTTC

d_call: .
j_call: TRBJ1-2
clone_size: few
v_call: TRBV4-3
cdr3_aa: CASSQLAAEIYGYTF
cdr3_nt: TGCGCCAGCAGCCAACTCGCCGCAGAGATCTATGGCTACACCTTC

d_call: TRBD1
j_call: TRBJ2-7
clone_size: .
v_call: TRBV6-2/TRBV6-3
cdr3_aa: CATQGQGAYEQYF
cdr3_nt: TGTGCCACCCAGGGACAGGGGGCATACGAGCAGTACTTC

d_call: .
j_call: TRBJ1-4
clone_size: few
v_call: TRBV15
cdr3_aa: CATSIQEAGTGQKLFF
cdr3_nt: TGTGCCACCAGCATCCAGGAGGCAGGGACGGGACAAAAACTGTTTTTT

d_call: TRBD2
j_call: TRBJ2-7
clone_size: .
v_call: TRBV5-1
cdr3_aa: CASRGGGADAYEQYF
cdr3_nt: TGCGCCAGCAGGGGCGGGGGAGCGGATGCCTACGAGCAGTACTTC

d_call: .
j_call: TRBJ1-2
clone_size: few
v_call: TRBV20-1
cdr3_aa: CSADDRTRGGYTF
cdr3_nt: TGCAGTGCGGATGACAGGACTAGGGGTGGCTACACCTTC

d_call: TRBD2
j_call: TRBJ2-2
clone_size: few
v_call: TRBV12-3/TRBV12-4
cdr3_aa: CASSPRGGGNTGELFF
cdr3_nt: TGTGCCAGCAGTCCCCGGGGGGGAGGGAACACCGGGGAGCTGTTTTTT

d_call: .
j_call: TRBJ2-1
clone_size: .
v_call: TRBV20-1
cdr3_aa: CSAAGGYGDEQFF
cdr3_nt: TGCAGTGCAGCCGGAGGCTATGGGGATGAGCAGTTCTTC

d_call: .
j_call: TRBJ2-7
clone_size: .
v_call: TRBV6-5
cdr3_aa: CASSYRLEQYF
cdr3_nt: TGTGCCAGCAGTTATAGGTTAGAGCAGTACTTC

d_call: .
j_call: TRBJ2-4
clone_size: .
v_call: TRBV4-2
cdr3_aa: CASSQDATLLAKNIQYF
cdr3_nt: TGTGCCAGCAGCCAAGATGCTACACTGCTAGCCAAAAACATTCAGTACTTC

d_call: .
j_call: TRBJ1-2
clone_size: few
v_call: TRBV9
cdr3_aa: CASSVDPQYGYTF
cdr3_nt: TGTGCCAGCAGCGTAGATCCACAGTATGGCTACACCTTC

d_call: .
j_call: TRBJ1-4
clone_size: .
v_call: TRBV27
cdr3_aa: CASSLQGDEKLFF
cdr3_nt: TGTGCCAGCAGTTTACAGGGTGATGAAAAACTGTTTTTT

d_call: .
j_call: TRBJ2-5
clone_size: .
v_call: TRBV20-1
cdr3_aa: CSAAEGRLDEQSF
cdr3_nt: TGCAGTGCAGCCGAGGGACGTTTAGACGAGCAGTCCTTC

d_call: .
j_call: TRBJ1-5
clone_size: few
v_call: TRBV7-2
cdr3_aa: CASSFNLNQPQHF
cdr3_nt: TGTGCCAGCAGCTTTAATCTGAATCAGCCCCAGCATTTT

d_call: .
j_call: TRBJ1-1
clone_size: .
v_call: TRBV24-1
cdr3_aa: CATGAGTEAFF
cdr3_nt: TGTGCCACCGGGGCGGGTACTGAAGCTTTCTTT

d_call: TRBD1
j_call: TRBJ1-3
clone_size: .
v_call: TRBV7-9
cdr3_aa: CASSERQGPGNTIYF
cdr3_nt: TGTGCCAGCAGCGAGCGACAGGGTCCTGGAAACACCATATATTTT

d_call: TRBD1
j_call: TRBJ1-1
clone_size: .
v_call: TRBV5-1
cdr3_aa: CASSLAAGGGEAFF
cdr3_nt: TGCGCCAGCAGCTTGGCCGCAGGGGGAGGTGAAGCTTTCTTT

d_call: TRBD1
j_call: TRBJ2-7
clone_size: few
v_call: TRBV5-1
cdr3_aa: CASSRGTGGLYYEQYF
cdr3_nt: TGCGCCAGCAGCCGAGGGACAGGGGGACTTTACTACGAGCAGTACTTC

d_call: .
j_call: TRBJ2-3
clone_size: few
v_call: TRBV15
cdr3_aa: CATSRDFGTDTQYF
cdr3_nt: TGTGCCACCAGCAGAGATTTTGGGACAGATACGCAGTATTTT

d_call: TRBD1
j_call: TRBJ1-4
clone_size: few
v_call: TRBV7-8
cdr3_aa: CASSTQRDRAPEKLFF
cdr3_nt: TGTGCCAGCAGCACCCAGAGGGACAGGGCGCCTGAAAAACTGTTTTTT

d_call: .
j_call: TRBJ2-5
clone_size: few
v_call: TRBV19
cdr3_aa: CASSTSVGETQYF
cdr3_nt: TGTGCCAGTAGTACTAGCGTGGGAGAGACCCAGTACTTC

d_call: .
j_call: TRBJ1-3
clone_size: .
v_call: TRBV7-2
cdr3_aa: CASSLTQWSSGNTIYF
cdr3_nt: TGTGCCAGCAGCTTAACTCAGTGGAGCTCTGGAAACACCATATATTTT

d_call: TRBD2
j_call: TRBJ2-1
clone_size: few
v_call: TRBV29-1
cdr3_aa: CSVGTTPYNEQFF
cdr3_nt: TGCAGCGTGGGGACTACGCCCTACAATGAGCAGTTCTTC

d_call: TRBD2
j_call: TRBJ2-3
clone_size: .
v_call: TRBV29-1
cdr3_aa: CSVRPSGGATDTQYF
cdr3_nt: TGCAGCGTCCGCCCTAGCGGGGGGGCGACAGATACGCAGTATTTT

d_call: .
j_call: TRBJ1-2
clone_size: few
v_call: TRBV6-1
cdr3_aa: CASSESLSYGYTF
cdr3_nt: TGTGCCAGCAGTGAGAGCCTTTCCTATGGCTACACCTTC

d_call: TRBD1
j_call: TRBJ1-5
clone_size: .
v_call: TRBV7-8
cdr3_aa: CASSSGGANQPQHF
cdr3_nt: TGTGCCAGCAGCTCAGGGGGTGCCAATCAGCCCCAGCATTTT

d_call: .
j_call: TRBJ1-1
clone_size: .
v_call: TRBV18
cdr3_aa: CASSLNGAIEAFF
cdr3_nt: TGTGCCAGCTCCCTGAACGGGGCAATTGAAGCTTTCTTT

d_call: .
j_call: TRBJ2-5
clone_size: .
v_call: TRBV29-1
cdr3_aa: CSVRRQETQYF
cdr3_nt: TGCAGCGTTCGACGGCAAGAGACCCAGTACTTC

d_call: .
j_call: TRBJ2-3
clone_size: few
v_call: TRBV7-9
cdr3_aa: CASTKSTDTQYF
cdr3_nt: TGTGCCAGCACGAAGAGCACAGATACGCAGTATTTT

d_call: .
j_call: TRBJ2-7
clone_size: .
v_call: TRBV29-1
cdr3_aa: CSVGPLNEYEQYF
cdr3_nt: TGCAGCGTAGGACCACTGAATGAATACGAGCAGTACTTC

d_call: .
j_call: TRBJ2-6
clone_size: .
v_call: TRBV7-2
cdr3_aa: CASSKDGSSGANVLTF
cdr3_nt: TGTGCCAGCAGCAAGGACGGAAGCTCTGGGGCCAACGTCCTGACTTTC

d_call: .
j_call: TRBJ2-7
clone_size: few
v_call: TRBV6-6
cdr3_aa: CASSYLQPAYEQYF
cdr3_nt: TGTGCCAGCAGTTACTTACAGCCCGCCTACGAGCAGTACTTC

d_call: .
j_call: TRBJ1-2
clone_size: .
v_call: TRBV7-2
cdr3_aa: CASSRGLGGYTF
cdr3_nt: TGTGCCAGCAGCCGAGGTCTAGGGGGCTACACCTTC